This TCR beta chain comes out of a study of T-cell reconstitution after alpha-beta-depleted transplantation in children. Per germline, CDR1 KGHSH and CDR2 LQKENI. This CDR3 is built from 13 residues. After removal of 5 bases from V and 7 bases from J, the junction contained 3 bases not matched to a gene. The study's findings and limits: In some patients, recipient T cells and intrathymic progenitors surviving conditioning explained high day-60 diversity. Several hundred expanded graft clones reportedly supplied alpha-beta T cells about two months after transplant. Counts and diversity of T cells one year after transplant came mostly from newly produced T cells.

Unique molecular identifiers were built into the TCRbeta library. A single record per CDR3 protein comes from TCRdb applying MiXCR to the PCR reads. This sample yields hundreds of thousands of distinct CDR3 sequences, of which roughly 16% are seen a single time; roughly 27% belongs to the top ten. The sample holds a few counts of this clonotype. What it binds is not known. The receptor comes from a boy younger than two who had a stem cell transplant for Wiskott-Aldrich syndrome, so the T cells may come from the graft donor. The V gene is TRBV18, the J gene TRBJ1-3, with 9 bases identical to TRBD1. The material sequenced was PBMCs, mostly from graft donor cells, taken 360 days after TCRalphabeta/CD19-depleted stem cell transplant. CDR3 bases: TGTGCCAGCTCATCGACAGGGGGGAACACCATATATTTT. Translation gives CASSSTGGNTIYF.